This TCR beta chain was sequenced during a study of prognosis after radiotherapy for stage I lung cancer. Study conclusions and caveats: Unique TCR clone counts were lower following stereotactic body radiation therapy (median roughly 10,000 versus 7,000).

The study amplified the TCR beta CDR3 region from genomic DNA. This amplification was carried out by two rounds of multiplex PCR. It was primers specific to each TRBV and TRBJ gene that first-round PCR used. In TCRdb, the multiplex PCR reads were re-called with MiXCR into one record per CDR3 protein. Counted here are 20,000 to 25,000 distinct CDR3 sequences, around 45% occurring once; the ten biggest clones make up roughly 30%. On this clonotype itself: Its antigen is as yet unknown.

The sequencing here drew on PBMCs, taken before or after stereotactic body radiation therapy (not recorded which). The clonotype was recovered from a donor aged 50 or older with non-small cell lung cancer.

The CDR3 is CSARDASHLTGEAFF. CDR3 nucleotide sequence: TGCAGTGCTAGAGATGCCAGCCACCTCACAGGGGAAGCTTTCTTT. This chain uses TRBV20-1 with TRBJ1-1; D is perhaps TRBD1 (6 bases). Germline V gene sequence: CDR1 DFQATT, CDR2 SNEGSKA (reference sequence). The V end was cut by 0 bases, the J end by 8 bases, with 19 bases between. This CDR3 spans 15 amino acids.